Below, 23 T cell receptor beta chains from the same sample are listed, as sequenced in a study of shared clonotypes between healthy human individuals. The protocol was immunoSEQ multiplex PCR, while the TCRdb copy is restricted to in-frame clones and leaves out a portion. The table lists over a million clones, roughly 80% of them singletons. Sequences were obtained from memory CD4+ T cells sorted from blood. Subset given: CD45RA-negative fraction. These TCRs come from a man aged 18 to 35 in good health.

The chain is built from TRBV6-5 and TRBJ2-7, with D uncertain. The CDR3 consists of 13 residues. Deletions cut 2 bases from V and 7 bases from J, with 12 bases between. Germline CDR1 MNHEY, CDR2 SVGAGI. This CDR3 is CASSYSGVSEQYF. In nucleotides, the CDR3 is TGTGCCAGCAGTTACAGTGGGGTCTCGGAGCAGTACTTC.

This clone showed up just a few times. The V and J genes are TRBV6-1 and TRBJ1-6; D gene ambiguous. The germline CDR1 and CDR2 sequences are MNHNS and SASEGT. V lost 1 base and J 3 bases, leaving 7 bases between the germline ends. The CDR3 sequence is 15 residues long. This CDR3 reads CASSEGSYYNSPLHF. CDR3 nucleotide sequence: TGTGCCAGCAGTGAAGGCTCTTACTATAATTCACCCCTCCACTTT.

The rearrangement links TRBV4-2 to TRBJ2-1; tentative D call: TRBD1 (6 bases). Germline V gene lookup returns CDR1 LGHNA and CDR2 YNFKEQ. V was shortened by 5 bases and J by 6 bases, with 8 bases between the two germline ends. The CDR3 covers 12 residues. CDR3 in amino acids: CASSGGPNEQFF. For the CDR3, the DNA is TGTGCCAGCAGCGGGGGCCCCAATGAGCAGTTCTTC.

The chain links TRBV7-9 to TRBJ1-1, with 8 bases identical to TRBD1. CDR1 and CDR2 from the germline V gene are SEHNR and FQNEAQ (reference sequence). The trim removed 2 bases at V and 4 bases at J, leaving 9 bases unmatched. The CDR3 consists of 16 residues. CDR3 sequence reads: CASSLSGVRGLTEAFF. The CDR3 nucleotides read TGTGCCAGCAGCTTATCGGGGGTCAGGGGGCTCACTGAAGCTTTCTTT.

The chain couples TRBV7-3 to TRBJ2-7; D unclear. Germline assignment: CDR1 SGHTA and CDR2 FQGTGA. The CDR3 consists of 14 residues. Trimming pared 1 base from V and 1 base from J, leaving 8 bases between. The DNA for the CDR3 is TGTGCCAGCAGCTTAATGCGGCAGTCCTACGAGCAGTACTTC. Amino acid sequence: CASSLMRQSYEQYF.

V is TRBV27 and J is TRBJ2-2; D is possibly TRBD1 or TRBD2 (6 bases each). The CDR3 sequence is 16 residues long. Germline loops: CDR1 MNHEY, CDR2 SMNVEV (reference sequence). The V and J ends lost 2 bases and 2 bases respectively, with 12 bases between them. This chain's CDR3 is CASSLKPGANTGELFF. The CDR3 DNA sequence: TGTGCCAGCAGTTTAAAGCCGGGGGCTAACACCGGGGAGCTGTTTTTT.

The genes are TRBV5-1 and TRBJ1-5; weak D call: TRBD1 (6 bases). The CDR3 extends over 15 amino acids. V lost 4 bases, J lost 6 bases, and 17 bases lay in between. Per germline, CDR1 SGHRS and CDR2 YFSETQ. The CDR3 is CASSVGQGTGQPQHF. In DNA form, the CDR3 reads TGCGCCAGCAGCGTGGGGCAGGGGACGGGTCAGCCCCAGCATTTT.

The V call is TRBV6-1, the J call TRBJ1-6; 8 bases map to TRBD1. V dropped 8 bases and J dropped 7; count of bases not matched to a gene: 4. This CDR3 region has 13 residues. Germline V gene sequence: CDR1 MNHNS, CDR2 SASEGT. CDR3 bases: TGTGCCAGCGGGGGACAGGCAAATTCACCCCTCCACTTT. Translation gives CASGGQANSPLHF.

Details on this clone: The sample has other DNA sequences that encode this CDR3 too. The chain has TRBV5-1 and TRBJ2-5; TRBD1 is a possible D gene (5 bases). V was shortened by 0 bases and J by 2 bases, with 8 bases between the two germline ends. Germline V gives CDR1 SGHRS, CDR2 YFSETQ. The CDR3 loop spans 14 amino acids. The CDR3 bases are TGCGCCAGCAGCTTGGGCCAGGGACAAGAGACCCAGTACTTC. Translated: CASSLGQGQETQYF.

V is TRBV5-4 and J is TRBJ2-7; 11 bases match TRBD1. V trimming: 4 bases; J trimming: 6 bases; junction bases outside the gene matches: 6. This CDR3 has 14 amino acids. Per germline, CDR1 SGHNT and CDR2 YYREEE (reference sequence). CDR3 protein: CASSKGQGVVEQYF. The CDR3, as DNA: TGTGCCAGCAGCAAGGGACAGGGGGTAGTCGAGCAGTACTTC.

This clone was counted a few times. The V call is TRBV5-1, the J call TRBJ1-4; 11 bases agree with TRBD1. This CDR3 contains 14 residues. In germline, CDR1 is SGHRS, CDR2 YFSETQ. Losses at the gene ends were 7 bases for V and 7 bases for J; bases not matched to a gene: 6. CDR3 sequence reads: CASWTGGAGEKLFF. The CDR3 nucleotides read TGCGCCAGCTGGACAGGGGGCGCGGGTGAAAAACTGTTTTTT.

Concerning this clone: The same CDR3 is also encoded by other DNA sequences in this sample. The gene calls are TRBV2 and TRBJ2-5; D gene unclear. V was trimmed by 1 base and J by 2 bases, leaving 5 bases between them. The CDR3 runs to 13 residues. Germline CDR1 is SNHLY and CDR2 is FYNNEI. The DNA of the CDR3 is TGTGCCAGCAGTGAAGAGACGCAAGAGACCCAGTACTTC. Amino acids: CASSEETQETQYF.

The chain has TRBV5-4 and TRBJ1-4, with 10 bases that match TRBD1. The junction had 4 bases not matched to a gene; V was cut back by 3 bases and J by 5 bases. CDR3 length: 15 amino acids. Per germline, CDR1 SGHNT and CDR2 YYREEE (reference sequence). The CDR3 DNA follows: TGTGCCAGCAGCTCCATGGGACAGGGGAATGAAAAACTGTTTTTT. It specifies CASSSMGQGNEKLFF.

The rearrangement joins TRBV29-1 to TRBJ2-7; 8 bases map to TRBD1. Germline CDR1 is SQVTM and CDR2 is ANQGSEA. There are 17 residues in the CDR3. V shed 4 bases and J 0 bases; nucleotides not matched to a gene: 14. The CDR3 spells CSVVWTGYPRSSYEQYF. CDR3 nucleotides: TGCAGCGTTGTATGGACAGGGTATCCTAGGAGCTCCTACGAGCAGTACTTC.

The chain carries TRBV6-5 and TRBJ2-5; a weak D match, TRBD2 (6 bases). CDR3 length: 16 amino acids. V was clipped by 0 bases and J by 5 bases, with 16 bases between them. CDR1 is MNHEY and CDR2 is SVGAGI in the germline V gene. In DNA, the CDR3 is TGTGCCAGCAGTTACTCCCTCGGGGGTATAGGGGAGACCCAGTACTTC. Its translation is CASSYSLGGIGETQYF.

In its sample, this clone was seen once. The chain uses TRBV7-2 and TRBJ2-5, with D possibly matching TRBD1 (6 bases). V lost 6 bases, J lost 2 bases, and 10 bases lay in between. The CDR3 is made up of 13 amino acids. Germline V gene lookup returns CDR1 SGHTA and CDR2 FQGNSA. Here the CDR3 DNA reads TGTGCCAGCAGTCGACAGGTTCAAGAGACCCAGTACTTC. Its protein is CASSRQVQETQYF.

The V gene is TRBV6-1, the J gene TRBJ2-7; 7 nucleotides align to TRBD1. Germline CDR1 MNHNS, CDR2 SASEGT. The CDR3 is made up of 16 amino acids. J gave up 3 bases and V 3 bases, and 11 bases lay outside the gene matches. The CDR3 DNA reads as TGTGCCAGCAGTGACTTAAGGACAGGAGTTCTCTACGAGCAGTACTTC. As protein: CASSDLRTGVLYEQYF.

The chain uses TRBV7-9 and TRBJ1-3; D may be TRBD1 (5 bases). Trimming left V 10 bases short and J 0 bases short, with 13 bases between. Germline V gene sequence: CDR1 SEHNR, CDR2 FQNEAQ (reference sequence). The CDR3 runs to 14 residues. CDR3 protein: CAIKGRNSGNTIYF. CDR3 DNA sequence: TGTGCCATTAAGGGACGTAACTCTGGAAACACCATATATTTT.

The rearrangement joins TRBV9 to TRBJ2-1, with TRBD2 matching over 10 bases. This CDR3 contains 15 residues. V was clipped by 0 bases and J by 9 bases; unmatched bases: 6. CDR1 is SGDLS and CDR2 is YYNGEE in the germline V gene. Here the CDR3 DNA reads TGTGCCAGCAGCGTAGACAGCGGGAGGGCCCCTGAGCAGTTCTTC. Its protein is CASSVDSGRAPEQFF.

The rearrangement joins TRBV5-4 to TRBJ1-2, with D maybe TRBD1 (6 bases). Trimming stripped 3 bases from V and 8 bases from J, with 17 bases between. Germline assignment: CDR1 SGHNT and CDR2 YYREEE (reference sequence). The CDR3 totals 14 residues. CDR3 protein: CASSSGGLGGGYTF. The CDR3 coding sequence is TGTGCCAGCAGCTCCGGGGGGCTCGGGGGAGGCTACACCTTC.

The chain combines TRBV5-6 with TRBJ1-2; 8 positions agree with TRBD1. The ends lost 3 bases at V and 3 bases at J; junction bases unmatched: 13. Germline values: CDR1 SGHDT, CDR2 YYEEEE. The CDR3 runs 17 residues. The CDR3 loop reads CASSSPSWAGGDYGYTF. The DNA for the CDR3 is TGTGCCAGCAGCTCGCCCTCTTGGGCAGGGGGCGACTATGGCTACACCTTC. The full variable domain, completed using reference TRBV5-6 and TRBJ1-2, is DAGVTQSPTHLIKTRGQQVTLRCSPKSGHDTVSWYQQALGQGPQFIFQYYEEEERQRGNFPDRFSGHQFPNYSSELNVNALLLGDSALYLCASSSPSWAGGDYGYTFGSGTRLTVV.

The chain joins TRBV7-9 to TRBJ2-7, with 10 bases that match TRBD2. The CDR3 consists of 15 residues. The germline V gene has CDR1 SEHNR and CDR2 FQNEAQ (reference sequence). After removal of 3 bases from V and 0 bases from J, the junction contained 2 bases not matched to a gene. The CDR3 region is CASSFLAGGSYEQYF. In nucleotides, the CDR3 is TGTGCCAGCAGCTTCTTAGCGGGAGGCTCCTACGAGCAGTACTTC.

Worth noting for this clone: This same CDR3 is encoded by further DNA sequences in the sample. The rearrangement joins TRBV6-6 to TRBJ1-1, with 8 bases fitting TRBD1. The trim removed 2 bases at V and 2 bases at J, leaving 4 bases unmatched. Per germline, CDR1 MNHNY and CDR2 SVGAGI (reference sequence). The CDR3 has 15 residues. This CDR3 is CASSYGQGGNTEAFF. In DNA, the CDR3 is TGTGCCAGCAGTTACGGACAGGGTGGCAACACTGAAGCTTTCTTT.